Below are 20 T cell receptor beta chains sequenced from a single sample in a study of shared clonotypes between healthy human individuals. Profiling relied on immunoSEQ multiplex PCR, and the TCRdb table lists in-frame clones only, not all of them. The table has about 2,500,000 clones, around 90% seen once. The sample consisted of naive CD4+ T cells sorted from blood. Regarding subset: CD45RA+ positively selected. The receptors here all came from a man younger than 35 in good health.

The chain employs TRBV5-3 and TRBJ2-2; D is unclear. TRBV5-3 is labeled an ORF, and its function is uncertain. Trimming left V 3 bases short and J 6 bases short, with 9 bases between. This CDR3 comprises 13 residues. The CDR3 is CARSWWVSGELFF. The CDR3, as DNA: TGTGCCAGAAGCTGGTGGGTATCCGGGGAGCTGTTTTTT.

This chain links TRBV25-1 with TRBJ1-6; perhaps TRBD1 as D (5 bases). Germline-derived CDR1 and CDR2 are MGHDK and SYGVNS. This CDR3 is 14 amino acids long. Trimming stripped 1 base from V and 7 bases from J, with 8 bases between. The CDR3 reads CASSELGRNSPLHF. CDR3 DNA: TGTGCCAGCAGTGAATTGGGACGGAATTCACCCCTCCACTTT.

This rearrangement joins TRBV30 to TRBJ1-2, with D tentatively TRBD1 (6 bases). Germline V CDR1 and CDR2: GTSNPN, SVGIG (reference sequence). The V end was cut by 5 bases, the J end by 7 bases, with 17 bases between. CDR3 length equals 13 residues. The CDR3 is CAWGGPTGFGYTF. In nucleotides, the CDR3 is TGTGCCTGGGGGGGACCGACAGGATTTGGCTACACCTTC.

This CDR3 is CASSDPTLGGYEQYF. Written as DNA, the CDR3 is TGCGCCAGCAGTGACCCCACCCTGGGCGGCTACGAGCAGTACTTC. The genes are TRBV10-1 and TRBJ2-7; no clear D gene. The CDR3 runs 15 residues. CDR1 is WNHNN and CDR2 is SYGVQD in the germline V gene (reference sequence). Between the trimmed V and J ends, which lost 3 bases and 3 bases, there was a span of 15 bases.

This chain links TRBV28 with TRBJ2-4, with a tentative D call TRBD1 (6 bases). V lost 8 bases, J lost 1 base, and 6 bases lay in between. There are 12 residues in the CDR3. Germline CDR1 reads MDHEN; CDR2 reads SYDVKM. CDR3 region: CASGGAKNIQYF. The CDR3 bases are TGTGCCAGCGGGGGCGCCAAAAACATTCAGTACTTC.

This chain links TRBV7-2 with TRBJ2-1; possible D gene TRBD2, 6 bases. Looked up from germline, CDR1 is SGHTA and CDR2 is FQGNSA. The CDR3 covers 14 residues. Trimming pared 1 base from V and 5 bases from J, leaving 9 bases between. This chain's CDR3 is CASSLEGLNNEQFF. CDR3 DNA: TGTGCCAGCAGCTTAGAGGGACTTAACAATGAGCAGTTCTTC.

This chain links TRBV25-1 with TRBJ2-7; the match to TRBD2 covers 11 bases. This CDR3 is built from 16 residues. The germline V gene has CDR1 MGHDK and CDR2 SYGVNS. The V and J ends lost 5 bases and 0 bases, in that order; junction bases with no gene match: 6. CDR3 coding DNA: TGTGCCAGCAGTCGCGGGACTAGCGGAATCTCCTACGAGCAGTACTTC. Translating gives CASSRGTSGISYEQYF.

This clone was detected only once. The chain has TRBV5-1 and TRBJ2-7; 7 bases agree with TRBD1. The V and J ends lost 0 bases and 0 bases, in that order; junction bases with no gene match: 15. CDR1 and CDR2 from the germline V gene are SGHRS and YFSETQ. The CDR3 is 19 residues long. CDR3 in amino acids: CASSLVAPPTGMSSYEQYF. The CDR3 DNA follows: TGCGCCAGCAGCTTGGTAGCTCCCCCGACAGGGATGAGCTCCTACGAGCAGTACTTC.

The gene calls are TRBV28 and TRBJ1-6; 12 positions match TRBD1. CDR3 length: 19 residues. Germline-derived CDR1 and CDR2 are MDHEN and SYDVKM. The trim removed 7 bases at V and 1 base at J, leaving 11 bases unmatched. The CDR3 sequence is CASKSGTGGPGSYNSPLHF. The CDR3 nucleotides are TGTGCCAGCAAGTCCGGGACAGGGGGCCCCGGGTCCTATAATTCACCCCTCCACTTT.

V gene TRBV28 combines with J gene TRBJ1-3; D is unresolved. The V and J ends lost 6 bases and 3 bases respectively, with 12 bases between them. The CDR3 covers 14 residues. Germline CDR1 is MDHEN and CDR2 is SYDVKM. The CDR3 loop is CASSSHQNGNTIYF. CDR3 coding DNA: TGTGCCAGCAGCTCCCATCAAAATGGAAACACCATATATTTT. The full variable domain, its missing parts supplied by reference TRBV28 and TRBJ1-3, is DVKVTQSSRYLVKRTGEKVFLECVQDMDHENMFWYRQDPGLGLRLIYFSYDVKMKEKGDIPEGYSVSREKKERFSLILESASTNQTSMYLCASSSHQNGNTIYFGEGSWLTVV.

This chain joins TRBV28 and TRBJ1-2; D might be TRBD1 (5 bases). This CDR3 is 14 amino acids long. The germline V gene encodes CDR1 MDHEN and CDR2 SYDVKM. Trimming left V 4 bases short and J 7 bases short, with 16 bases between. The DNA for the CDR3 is TGTGCCAGCAGTTCCCCCGCAGGGCTGGGTGGCTACACCTTC. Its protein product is CASSSPAGLGGYTF.

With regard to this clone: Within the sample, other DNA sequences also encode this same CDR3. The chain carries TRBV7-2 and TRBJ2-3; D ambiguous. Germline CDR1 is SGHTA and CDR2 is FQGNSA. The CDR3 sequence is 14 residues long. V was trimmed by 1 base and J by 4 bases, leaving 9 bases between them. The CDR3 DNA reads TGTGCCAGCAGCTTAGGTCGGGCCTCAGATACGCAGTATTTT. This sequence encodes CASSLGRASDTQYF.

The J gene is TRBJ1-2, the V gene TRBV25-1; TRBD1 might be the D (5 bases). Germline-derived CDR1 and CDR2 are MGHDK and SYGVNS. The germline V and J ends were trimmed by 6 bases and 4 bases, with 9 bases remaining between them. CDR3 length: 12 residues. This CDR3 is CASSGASYGYTF. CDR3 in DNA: TGTGCCAGCAGCGGGGCCAGCTATGGCTACACCTTC.

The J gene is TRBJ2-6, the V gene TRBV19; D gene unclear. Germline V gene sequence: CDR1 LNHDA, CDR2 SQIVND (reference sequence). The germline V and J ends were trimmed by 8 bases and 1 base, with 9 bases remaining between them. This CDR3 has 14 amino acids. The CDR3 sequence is CASLSISGANVLTF. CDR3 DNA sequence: TGTGCCAGTCTCTCGATTTCTGGGGCCAACGTCCTGACTTTC. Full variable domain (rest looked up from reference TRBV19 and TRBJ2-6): DGGITQSPKYLFRKEGQNVTLSCEQNLNHDAMYWYRQDPGQGLRLIYYSQIVNDFQKGDIAEGYSVSREKKESFPLTVTSAQKNPTAFYLCASLSISGANVLTFGAGSRLTVL.

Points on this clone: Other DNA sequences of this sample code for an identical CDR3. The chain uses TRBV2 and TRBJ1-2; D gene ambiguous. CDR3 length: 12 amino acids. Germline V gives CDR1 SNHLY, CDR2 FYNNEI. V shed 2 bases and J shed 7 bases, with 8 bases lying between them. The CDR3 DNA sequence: TGTGCCAGCAGTGAACTTGGGTCTGGCTACACCTTC. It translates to CASSELGSGYTF.

In nucleotides, the CDR3 is TGTGCCAGCAGCTGGGACAGCCGGGGTACTGAAGCTTTCTTT. The encoded protein is CASSWDSRGTEAFF. V is TRBV7-8 and J is TRBJ1-1; 7 bases align to TRBD1. CDR1 is SGHVS, CDR2 FQNEAQ, per germline. CDR3 length: 14 residues. Trimming took 4 bases from V and 5 from J; bases not matched to a gene: 7. Combining the CDR3 with reference TRBV7-8 and TRBJ1-1 gives the whole variable domain GAGVSQSPRYKVAKRGQDVALRCDPISGHVSLFWYQQALGQGPEFLTYFQNEAQLDKSGLPSDRFFAERPEGSVSTLKIQRTQQEDSAVYLCASSWDSRGTEAFFGQGTRLTVV.

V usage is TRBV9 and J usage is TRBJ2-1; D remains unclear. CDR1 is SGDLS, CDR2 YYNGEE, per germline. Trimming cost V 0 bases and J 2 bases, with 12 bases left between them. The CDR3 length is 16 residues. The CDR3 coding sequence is TGTGCCAGCAGCGTAGCGGAGAAATTCACCTACAATGAGCAGTTCTTC. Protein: CASSVAEKFTYNEQFF. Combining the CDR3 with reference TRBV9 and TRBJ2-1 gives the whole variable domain DSGVTQTPKHLITATGQRVTLRCSPRSGDLSVYWYQQSLDQGLQFLIQYYNGEERAKGNILERFSAQQFPDLHSELNLSSLELGDSALYFCASSVAEKFTYNEQFFGPGTRLTVL.

In DNA, the CDR3 is TGCGCCAGCTCTGAGATGGGTTACAATGAGCAGTTCTTC. Amino acid sequence: CASSEMGYNEQFF. This chain joins TRBV10-1 and TRBJ2-1; D remains unclear. Germline CDR1 reads WNHNN; CDR2 reads SYGVQD (reference sequence). CDR3 length: 13 amino acids. V lost 8 bases and J 4 bases, leaving 12 bases between the germline ends.

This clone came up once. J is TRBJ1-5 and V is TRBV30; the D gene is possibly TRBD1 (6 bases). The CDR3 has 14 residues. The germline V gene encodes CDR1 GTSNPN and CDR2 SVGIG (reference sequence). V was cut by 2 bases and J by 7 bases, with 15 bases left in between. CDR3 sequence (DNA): TGTGCCTGGAGTCGGACAGCGGAGGGACAGCCCCAGCATTTT. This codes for CAWSRTAEGQPQHF. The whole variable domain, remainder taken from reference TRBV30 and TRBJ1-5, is SQTIHQWPATLVQPVGSPLSLECTVEGTSNPNLYWYRQAAGRGLQLLFYSVGIGQISSEVPQNLSASRPQDRQFILSSKKLLLSDSGFYLCAWSRTAEGQPQHFGDGTRLSIL.

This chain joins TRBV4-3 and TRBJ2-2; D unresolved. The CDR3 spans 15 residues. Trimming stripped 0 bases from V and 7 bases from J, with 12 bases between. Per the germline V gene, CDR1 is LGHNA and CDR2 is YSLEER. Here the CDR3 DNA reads TGCGCCAGCAGCCAAGATGTGGTACGACACGGGGAGCTGTTTTTT. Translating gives CASSQDVVRHGELFF.